The 20 T cell receptor beta chains below come from one sample, sequenced in a study of blood T cell repertoires in COVID-19. The repertoire was sequenced with immunoSEQ multiplex PCR; TCRdb's copy has only in-frame clones and lacks some. Of approximately 300,000 clones listed, more than 85% were seen once; the top ten hold 0.75% to 0.9%. Sequenced: peripheral blood. The receptors were sampled from a man aged 25 to 40 with acute or convalescent COVID-19.

The DNA of the CDR3 is TGTGCCAGCAGTTACTTAGCTCGGTCTAGCCGAAACAATGAGCAGTTCTTC. Protein product: CASSYLARSSRNNEQFF. This chain links TRBV6-2 or TRBV6-3 with TRBJ2-1; a weak D match, TRBD2 (5 bases). With 1 base removed from V and 5 bases from J, the gap between germline ends came to 18 bases. Germline V gives CDR1 MNHEY, CDR2 SVGEGT. The CDR3 length is 17 residues.

The J gene is TRBJ1-1, the V gene TRBV7-3, with D possibly matching TRBD1 (6 bases). Germline V lookup: CDR1 SGHTA, CDR2 FQGTGA. V lost 2 bases, J lost 6 bases, and 16 bases lay in between. This CDR3 is 15 amino acids long. Here the CDR3 reads CASSLSPGGPPEAFF. The CDR3 bases are TGTGCCAGCAGCTTATCCCCCGGGGGGCCCCCTGAAGCTTTCTTT.

V usage is TRBV12-2 and J usage is TRBJ1-2. TRBV12-2 is a pseudogene. This CDR3 is 20 amino acids long. The CDR3: CASRLEWAPSPADKNYGYTF. In nucleotides, the CDR3 is TGTGCAAGTCGCTTAGAATGGGCCCCTAGCCCGGCGGATAAAAACTATGGCTACACCTTC.

This clone was seen a handful of times. The chain carries TRBV5-1 and TRBJ1-6, with a possible D match to TRBD1 (6 bases). CDR3 size: 14 residues. Germline loops: CDR1 SGHRS, CDR2 YFSETQ. V was clipped by 4 bases and J by 8 bases, with 13 bases between them. CDR3 residues: CASSQTGNDSPLHF. Written as DNA, the CDR3 is TGCGCCAGCAGCCAGACAGGAAATGATTCACCCCTCCACTTT.

The genes are TRBV9 and TRBJ1-3; 7 bases map to TRBD1. Per germline, CDR1 SGDLS and CDR2 YYNGEE. The CDR3 consists of 16 residues. The junction had 7 bases not matched to a gene; V was cut back by 0 bases and J by 4 bases. The CDR3 protein is CASSVGGQTRGNTIYF. As DNA, the CDR3 is TGTGCCAGCAGCGTAGGGGGACAGACCAGGGGAAACACCATATATTTT.

The CDR3 DNA sequence: TGTGCCAGCAGTCGCCGAACAGGGGTCACTGAAGCTTTCTTT. Its translation: CASSRRTGVTEAFF. The chain links TRBV6-5 to TRBJ1-1, with 7 bases fitting TRBD1. The CDR3 spans 14 residues. The germline V gene has CDR1 MNHEY and CDR2 SVGAGI. The V and J ends lost 5 bases and 4 bases, in that order; junction bases with no gene match: 7.

The chain recombines TRBV28 with TRBJ1-2; 9 nucleotides align to TRBD1. Germline V lookup: CDR1 MDHEN, CDR2 SYDVKM. The V and J ends lost 6 bases and 7 bases, in that order; junction bases with no gene match: 3. CDR3 length: 12 amino acids. CDR3 residues: CASRTGGRGYTF. The CDR3 DNA reads TGTGCCAGCAGGACAGGGGGACGTGGCTACACCTTC.

This chain uses TRBV5-6 with TRBJ2-1, with a weak D call TRBD1 (5 bases). This CDR3 is 16 amino acids long. The ends were cut back, 0 bases at V and 1 base at J, with 11 bases in the middle. Per germline, CDR1 SGHDT and CDR2 YYEEEE. CDR3: CASSLGGRTSYNEQFF. CDR3 sequence (DNA): TGTGCCAGCAGCTTGGGCGGCAGGACATCCTACAATGAGCAGTTCTTC. Combining the CDR3 with reference TRBV5-6 and TRBJ2-1 gives the whole variable domain DAGVTQSPTHLIKTRGQQVTLRCSPKSGHDTVSWYQQALGQGPQFIFQYYEEEERQRGNFPDRFSGHQFPNYSSELNVNALLLGDSALYLCASSLGGRTSYNEQFFGPGTRLTVL.

This chain connects TRBV9 to TRBJ1-3; 10 positions match TRBD1. This CDR3 has 16 residues. Germline trimming cut 0 bases from V and 4 bases from J; bases unmatched to any gene: 4. Per germline, CDR1 SGDLS and CDR2 YYNGEE. CDR3 amino acids: CASSVGDRGPGNTIYF. The CDR3 coding sequence is TGTGCCAGCAGCGTAGGAGACAGGGGGCCAGGAAACACCATATATTTT.

J is TRBJ2-7 and V is TRBV7-6; 11 bases map to TRBD2. From germline, CDR1 is SGHVS and CDR2 FNYEAQ. The ends lost 4 bases at V and 0 bases at J; junction bases unmatched: 2. The CDR3 is 15 residues long. This CDR3 is CASSSGLAASYEQYF. For the CDR3, the DNA is TGTGCCAGCAGCTCGGGACTAGCGGCCTCCTACGAGCAGTACTTC.

The chain carries TRBV6-5 and TRBJ1-2; D is perhaps TRBD1 (6 bases). The CDR3 length is 14 residues. CDR1 and CDR2 from the germline V gene are MNHEY and SVGAGI. Trimming cost V 2 bases and J 6 bases, with 13 bases left between them. This chain's CDR3 is CASSYIQGSNGYTF. For the CDR3, the DNA is TGTGCCAGCAGTTACATCCAGGGGAGCAATGGCTACACCTTC.

This rearrangement joins TRBV7-9 to TRBJ2-1, with 8 positions matching TRBD1. Looked up from germline, CDR1 is SEHNR and CDR2 is FQNEAQ (reference sequence). The CDR3 has 11 residues. The V gene end was trimmed by 4 bases and the J gene end by 15 bases; junction bases not matched to a gene: 5. CDR3 sequence (DNA): TGTGCCAGCAGCTGGGGACAGGACCCGTTCTTC. This sequence encodes CASSWGQDPFF.

The V and J genes are TRBV5-6 and TRBJ2-1, with 7 bases identical to TRBD2. The CDR3 contains 16 residues. Looked up from germline, CDR1 is SGHDT and CDR2 is YYEEEE. The trim removed 6 bases at V and 4 bases at J, leaving 13 bases unmatched. CDR3 protein: CASTSDDGGLYNEQFF. CDR3 DNA: TGTGCCAGCACAAGTGATGACGGGGGGTTATACAATGAGCAGTTCTTC.

This chain uses TRBV4-1 with TRBJ1-6; a weak D match, TRBD1 (6 bases). CDR3 length: 19 residues. V lost 0 bases to trimming and J lost 0 bases, with 15 bases between them. Germline V gene data show CDR1 as MGHRA and CDR2 as YSYEKL. The CDR3 is CASSQDPQGWGSYNSPLHF. The CDR3 DNA reads as TGCGCCAGCAGCCAAGATCCACAGGGTTGGGGCTCCTATAATTCACCCCTCCACTTT.

This rearrangement joins TRBV28 to TRBJ2-3; 12 nucleotides match TRBD2. V dropped 6 bases and J dropped 0; count of bases not matched to a gene: 16. The CDR3 is 20 amino acids. Germline V gives CDR1 MDHEN, CDR2 SYDVKM. The CDR3 sequence: CASRIPSGRAGNPSTDTQYF. As DNA, the CDR3 is TGTGCCAGCAGAATCCCTAGCGGGAGGGCCGGAAATCCTAGCACAGATACGCAGTATTTT.

This clone appeared a single time. The chain uses TRBV29-1 and TRBJ2-3; maybe TRBD1 (6 bases). Germline assignment: CDR1 SQVTM and CDR2 ANQGSEA. CDR3 length: 14 amino acids. Trimming stripped 6 bases from V and 3 bases from J, with 16 bases between. This CDR3 is CSVRGTLSTDTQYF. CDR3 DNA: TGCAGCGTGAGAGGGACATTGTCTACAGATACGCAGTATTTT.

The genes are TRBV29-1 and TRBJ1-5; D is possibly TRBD1 (5 bases). Germline values: CDR1 SQVTM, CDR2 ANQGSEA. The CDR3 sequence is 15 residues long. V dropped 6 bases and J dropped 1 base, with 16 bases sitting between them. CDR3 coding DNA: TGCAGCGTCCTAGGGCAGGGCGGAAGCAATCAGCCCCAGCATTTT. Translated, it gives CSVLGQGGSNQPQHF.

This chain links TRBV7-8 with TRBJ2-1; 9 nucleotides align to TRBD1. CDR3 length: 14 residues. V dropped 3 bases and J dropped 9; count of bases not matched to a gene: 6. Germline assignment: CDR1 SGHVS and CDR2 FQNEAQ. The CDR3 DNA reads TGTGCCAGCAGCTTGCGGGACAGGGAGGTTGAGCAGTTCTTC. Translating it yields CASSLRDREVEQFF.

The rearrangement joins TRBV24-1 to TRBJ2-3; D may be TRBD1 (5 bases). V was cut by 4 bases and J by 1 base, with 11 bases left in between. From germline, CDR1 is KGHDR and CDR2 SFDVKD. The CDR3 length is 15 residues. The chain's CDR3 is CATSDPTGRTDTQYF. The CDR3 nucleotides read TGTGCCACCAGTGACCCTACAGGTCGCACAGATACGCAGTATTTT.

V and J are TRBV7-2 and TRBJ2-1, with D perhaps matching TRBD1 (6 bases). The CDR3 is 14 residues long. Germline V CDR1 and CDR2: SGHTA, FQGNSA. The V end was cut by 1 base, the J end by 8 bases, with 12 bases between. The CDR3 coding sequence is TGTGCCAGCAGCTTAGGGGCAGGGGTCGATGAGCAGTTCTTC. Translated: CASSLGAGVDEQFF.